This passage covers 11 T cell receptor beta chains from one sample sequenced in a study of blood T cell repertoires in COVID-19. Profiled with immunoSEQ multiplex PCR; TCRdb holds only in-frame clones, not every one. The sample yields 170,000 or so clones, 84% seen once. The specimen was peripheral blood. These TCRs come from a man between 18 and 29 years old with active or convalescent COVID-19.

V and J are TRBV19 and TRBJ2-7; 10 nucleotides line up with TRBD1. The CDR3 consists of 16 residues. The V and J ends lost 7 bases and 3 bases, in that order; junction bases with no gene match: 12. In germline, CDR1 is LNHDA, CDR2 SQIVND (reference sequence). CDR3 sequence (DNA): TGTGCCAGTATCCCGACTCCCGGGACAGGGGACTACGAGCAGTACTTC. Translated, it gives CASIPTPGTGDYEQYF.

This clone is a singleton in its sample. V usage is TRBV12-3 or TRBV12-4 and J usage is TRBJ1-2; 8 nucleotides match TRBD1. V gave up 7 bases and J gave up 4 bases; unmatched junction bases: 5. The CDR3 loop spans 13 amino acids. In nucleotides, the CDR3 is TGTGCCAGCACCCGGACAGGGAGCTATGGCTACACCTTC. Amino acid sequence: CASTRTGSYGYTF.

This rearrangement joins TRBV7-6 to TRBJ1-4; D might be TRBD1 (6 bases). V lost 5 bases to trimming and J lost 3 bases, with 16 bases between them. Germline values: CDR1 SGHVS, CDR2 FNYEAQ. The CDR3 sequence is 16 residues long. The CDR3 nucleotides read TGTGCCAGCAGCAAAACGGGGGGCCGGGCTAATGAAAAACTGTTTTTT. It translates to CASSKTGGRANEKLFF.

Here the CDR3 reads CASSPDRVNYGYTF. The CDR3 nucleotides read TGTGCCAGCAGCCCGGACAGAGTTAACTATGGCTACACCTTC. V usage is TRBV28 and J usage is TRBJ1-2; D is perhaps TRBD1 (6 bases). Germline V CDR1 and CDR2: MDHEN, SYDVKM. The germline V and J ends were trimmed by 6 bases and 1 base, with 12 bases remaining between them. CDR3 length: 14 amino acids.

This clone has only a few counts. The chain combines TRBV6-1 with TRBJ1-2; D unresolved. Between the trimmed V and J ends, which lost 0 bases and 3 bases, there was a span of 11 bases. Germline V gene sequence: CDR1 MNHNS, CDR2 SASEGT. The CDR3 has 15 residues. The CDR3 spells CASSEARSRYYGYTF. As DNA, the CDR3 is TGTGCCAGCAGTGAAGCTAGATCAAGATACTATGGCTACACCTTC.

The chain carries TRBV19 and TRBJ2-7; 10 positions agree with TRBD1. Germline V gives CDR1 LNHDA, CDR2 SQIVND (reference sequence). V shed 2 bases, J shed 3 bases, and the junction held 1 base outside the gene matches. The CDR3 length is 14 residues. CDR3 loop: CASSIRTGGYEQYF. CDR3 sequence (DNA): TGTGCCAGTAGTATACGGACAGGGGGCTACGAGCAGTACTTC.

A few counts support this clone. The gene calls are TRBV11-2 and TRBJ1-3, with a possible D match to TRBD1 (6 bases). The V gene's germline CDR1 is SGHAT and CDR2 FQNNGV. The CDR3 contains 15 residues. Trimming pared 1 base from V and 4 bases from J, leaving 11 bases between. CDR3 DNA: TGTGCCAGCAGCTTAGTTCCAGGGGTCGGAAACACCATATATTTT. This codes for CASSLVPGVGNTIYF.

The chain joins TRBV27 to TRBJ2-5, with 7 bases aligning to TRBD1. The J segment lost 0 bases and the V segment lost 5 bases, leaving 6 bases of the junction unmatched. CDR1 and CDR2 from the germline V gene are MNHEY and SMNVEV (reference sequence). The CDR3 has 15 amino acids. The DNA for the CDR3 is TGTGCCAGCAGTCTCAGGGACAGACACCAAGAGACCCAGTACTTC. It specifies CASSLRDRHQETQYF.

This clone has more than one count but fewer than ten. This rearrangement joins TRBV12-5 to TRBJ2-2; D gene uncertain. This CDR3 is built from 12 residues. Trimming removed 3 bases at V and 5 bases at J, with 4 bases between. CDR1 and CDR2 from the germline V gene are LGHNT and FRNRAP. CDR3 nucleotides: TGTGCTAGTGGTTTATATACCGGGGAGCTGTTTTTT. It encodes CASGLYTGELFF.

This clone was picked up one time. This chain joins TRBV19 and TRBJ2-2; D unclear. Deletions cut 7 bases from V and 5 bases from J, with 8 bases between. CDR3 length: 12 residues. Germline V gene sequence: CDR1 LNHDA, CDR2 SQIVND (reference sequence). CDR3 DNA sequence: TGTGCCAGTAACGAGGCTACCGGGGAGCTGTTTTTT. Translating gives CASNEATGELFF.

The chain has TRBV27 and TRBJ2-3; 7 bases are a match to TRBD1. J was trimmed by 4 bases and V by 0 bases; bases with no gene match: 19. This CDR3 contains 20 residues. Germline V gene sequence: CDR1 MNHEY, CDR2 SMNVEV (reference sequence). CDR3 DNA sequence: TGTGCCAGCAGTTTATCCCCTTACAGGGGCCTGTTACTCGGTGCAGATACGCAGTATTTT. Its translation: CASSLSPYRGLLLGADTQYF.